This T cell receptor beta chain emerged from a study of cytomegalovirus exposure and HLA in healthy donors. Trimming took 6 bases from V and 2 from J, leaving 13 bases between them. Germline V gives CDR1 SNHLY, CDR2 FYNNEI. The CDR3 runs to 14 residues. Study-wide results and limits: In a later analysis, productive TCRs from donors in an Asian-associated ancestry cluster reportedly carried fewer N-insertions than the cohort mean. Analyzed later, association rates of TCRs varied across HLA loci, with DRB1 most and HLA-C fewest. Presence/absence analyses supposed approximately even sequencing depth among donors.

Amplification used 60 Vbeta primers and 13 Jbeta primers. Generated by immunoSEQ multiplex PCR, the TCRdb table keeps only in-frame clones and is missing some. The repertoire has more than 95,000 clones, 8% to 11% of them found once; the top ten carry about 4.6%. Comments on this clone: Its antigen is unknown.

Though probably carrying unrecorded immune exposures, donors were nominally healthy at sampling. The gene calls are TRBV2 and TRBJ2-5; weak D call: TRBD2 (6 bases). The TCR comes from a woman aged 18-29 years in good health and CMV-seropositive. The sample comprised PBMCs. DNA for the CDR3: TGTGCCAGCAGCGGGATAGCGGTGCAAGAGACCCAGTACTTC. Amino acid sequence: CASSGIAVQETQYF.